This T cell receptor beta chain was captured by sequencing in a study of cytomegalovirus exposure and HLA in healthy donors. Overall study: In an earlier analysis, some 110 million unique TCR beta sequences were found from some 200 million T cells. Study findings and constraints: Another analysis was done later, and it associated fewer than 20,000 TCR beta sequences with HLA alleles at 0.05 false discovery rate. Previously analyzed data showed that most TCR beta V segments were productive at a frequency of about 87% or about 30%.

V lost 7 bases, J lost 2 bases, and 14 bases lay in between. Germline loops: CDR1 MNHEY, CDR2 SVGAGI. CDR3 size: 14 residues. With regard to this clone: The antigen remains undetermined.

13 Jbeta primers and 60 Vbeta primers were used for the PCR. Sequencing used immunoSEQ multiplex PCR; TCRdb keeps in-frame clones, though not all of them. The sample has 150,000 to 200,000 clones; 75% to 85% are singletons. This receptor was identified in a woman in her forties or fifties in good health and CMV-seropositive. The V and J genes are TRBV6-5 and TRBJ1-2, with D tentatively TRBD1 (5 bases). The material sequenced was PBMCs. Written as DNA, the CDR3 is TGTGCCAGCACAAGGGCAGGGATAAACTATGGCTACACCTTC. It translates to CASTRAGINYGYTF.